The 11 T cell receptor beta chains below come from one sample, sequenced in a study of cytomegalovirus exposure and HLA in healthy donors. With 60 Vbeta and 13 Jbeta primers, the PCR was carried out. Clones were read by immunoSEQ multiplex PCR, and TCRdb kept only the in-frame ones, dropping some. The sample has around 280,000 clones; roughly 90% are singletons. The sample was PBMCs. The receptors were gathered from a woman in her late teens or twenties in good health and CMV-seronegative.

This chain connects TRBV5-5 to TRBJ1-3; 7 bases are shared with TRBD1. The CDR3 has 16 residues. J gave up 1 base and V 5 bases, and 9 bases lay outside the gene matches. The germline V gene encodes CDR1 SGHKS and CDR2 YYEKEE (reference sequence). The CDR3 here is CASSHGTGVSGNTIYF. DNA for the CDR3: TGTGCCAGCAGTCACGGTACAGGGGTTTCTGGAAACACCATATATTTT.

This CDR3 reads CASSPGQGVQPQHF. The CDR3 DNA reads TGTGCCAGCAGCCCAGGACAGGGGGTTCAGCCCCAGCATTTT. The chain employs TRBV7-9 and TRBJ1-5; 10 positions agree with TRBD1. The ends lost 5 bases at V and 6 bases at J; junction bases unmatched: 4. CDR3 length: 14 residues. The germline CDR1 and CDR2 sequences are SEHNR and FQNEAQ (reference sequence).

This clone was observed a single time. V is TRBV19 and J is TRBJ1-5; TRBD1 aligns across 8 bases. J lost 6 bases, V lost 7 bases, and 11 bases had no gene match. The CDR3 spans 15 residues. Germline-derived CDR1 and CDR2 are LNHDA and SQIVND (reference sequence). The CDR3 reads CASNNPGGGGQPQHF. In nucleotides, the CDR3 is TGTGCCAGTAATAATCCAGGGGGCGGTGGTCAGCCCCAGCATTTT.

This CDR3 is CSPYSQPPGYTF. In nucleotides, the CDR3 is TGCAGCCCCTACAGTCAGCCCCCCGGCTACACCTTC. The genes are TRBV29-1 and TRBJ1-2; the D is unclear. The CDR3 totals 12 residues. Germline assignment: CDR1 SQVTM and CDR2 ANQGSEA. The V end lost 8 bases, the J end lost 8 bases, and 18 bases lay between the germline ends.

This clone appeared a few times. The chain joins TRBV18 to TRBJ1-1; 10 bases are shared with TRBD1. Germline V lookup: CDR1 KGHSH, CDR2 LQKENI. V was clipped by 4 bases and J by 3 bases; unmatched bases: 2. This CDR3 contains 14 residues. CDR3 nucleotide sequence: TGTGCCAGCTCACGGGACAGGGGAGACACTGAAGCTTTCTTT. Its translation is CASSRDRGDTEAFF. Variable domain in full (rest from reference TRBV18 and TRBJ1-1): NAGVMQNPRHLVRRRGQEARLRCSPMKGHSHVYWYRQLPEEGLKFMVYLQKENIIDESGMPKERFSAEFPKEGPSILRIQQVVRGDSAAYFCASSRDRGDTEAFFGQGTRLTVV.

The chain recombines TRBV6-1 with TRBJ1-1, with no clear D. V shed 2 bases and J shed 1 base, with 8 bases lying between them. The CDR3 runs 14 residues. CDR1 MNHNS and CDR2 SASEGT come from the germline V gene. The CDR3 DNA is TGTGCCAGCAGTGAATTCGGCGGGAACACTGAAGCTTTCTTT. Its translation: CASSEFGGNTEAFF.

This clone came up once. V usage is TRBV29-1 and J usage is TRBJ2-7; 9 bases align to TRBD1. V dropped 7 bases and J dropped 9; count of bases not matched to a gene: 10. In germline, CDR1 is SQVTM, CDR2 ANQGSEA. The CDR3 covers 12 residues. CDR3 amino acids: CSGGGDREGQYF. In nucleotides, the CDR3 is TGCAGCGGAGGGGGGGACAGGGAAGGGCAGTACTTC.

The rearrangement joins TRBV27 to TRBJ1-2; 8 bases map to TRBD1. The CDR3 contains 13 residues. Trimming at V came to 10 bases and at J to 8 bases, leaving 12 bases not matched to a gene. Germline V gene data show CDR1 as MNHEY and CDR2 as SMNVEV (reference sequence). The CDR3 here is CATWTGFFGGYTF. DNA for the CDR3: TGTGCCACCTGGACAGGGTTTTTTGGAGGCTACACCTTC.

The CDR3 nucleotides are TGTGCCAGCAGTTGGGCCGGGACAGGAAACTATGGCTACACCTTC. This sequence encodes CASSWAGTGNYGYTF. The rearrangement uses TRBV27 and TRBJ1-2; TRBD1 matches at 8 bases. This CDR3 is built from 15 residues. Germline CDR1 reads MNHEY; CDR2 reads SMNVEV (reference sequence). V shed 4 bases and J 2 bases; nucleotides not matched to a gene: 6.

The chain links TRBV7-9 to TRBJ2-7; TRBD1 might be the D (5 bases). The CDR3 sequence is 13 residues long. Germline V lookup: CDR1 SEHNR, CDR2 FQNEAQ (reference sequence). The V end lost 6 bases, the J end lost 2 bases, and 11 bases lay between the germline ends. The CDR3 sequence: CASSNRGPYEQYF. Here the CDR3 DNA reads TGTGCCAGCAGTAATAGGGGTCCCTACGAGCAGTACTTC.

The CDR3 region is CASSLGGGQFF. The CDR3 region has the DNA TGCGCCAGCAGCTTGGGGGGGGGACAGTTCTTC. The chain joins TRBV5-1 to TRBJ2-1; 7 nucleotides align to TRBD2. The CDR3 totals 11 residues. J gave up 13 bases and V 0 bases, and 1 base lay outside the gene matches. Germline V gene data show CDR1 as SGHRS and CDR2 as YFSETQ.